This TCR beta chain was identified during a study of blood T cell repertoires in COVID-19. Study-wide background: There were acute and convalescent COVID-19 samples, and they came from the United States, Italy and Spain. PBMCs, B-cell-depleted T cells, or T cells were the source of the cDNA or gDNA that made up the material.

Here immunoSEQ multiplex PCR was the method, and the copy in TCRdb shows in-frame clones only, minus some. The sample includes 250,000 to 350,000 clones, about 90% seen only once; the top ten take around 7.8%. V was trimmed by 2 bases and J by 13 bases, leaving 18 bases between them. Germline V gene lookup returns CDR1 SGHVS and CDR2 FNYEAQ. The CDR3 runs 15 residues. The sample comprised peripheral blood. V gene TRBV7-6 combines with J gene TRBJ1-6; no firm D call. The receptor comes from a woman aged 45 to 65 who had recovered from COVID-19. As DNA, the CDR3 is TGTGCCAGCAGCTTAACGTGCGGGAAATTCAGGCCCCTCCACTTT. Amino acids: CASSLTCGKFRPLHF.